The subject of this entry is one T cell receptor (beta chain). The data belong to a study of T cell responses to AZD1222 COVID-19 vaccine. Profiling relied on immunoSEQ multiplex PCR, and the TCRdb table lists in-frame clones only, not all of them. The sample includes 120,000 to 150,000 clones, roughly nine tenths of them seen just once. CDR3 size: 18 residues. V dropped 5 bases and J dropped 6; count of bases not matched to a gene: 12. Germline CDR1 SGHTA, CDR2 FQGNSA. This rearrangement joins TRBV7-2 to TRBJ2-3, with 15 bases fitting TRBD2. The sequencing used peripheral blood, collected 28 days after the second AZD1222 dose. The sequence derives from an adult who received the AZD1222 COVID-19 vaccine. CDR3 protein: CASSVGLAGGPGSDTQYF. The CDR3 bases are TGTGCCAGCAGCGTAGGACTAGCGGGAGGGCCGGGCAGTGATACGCAGTATTTT.